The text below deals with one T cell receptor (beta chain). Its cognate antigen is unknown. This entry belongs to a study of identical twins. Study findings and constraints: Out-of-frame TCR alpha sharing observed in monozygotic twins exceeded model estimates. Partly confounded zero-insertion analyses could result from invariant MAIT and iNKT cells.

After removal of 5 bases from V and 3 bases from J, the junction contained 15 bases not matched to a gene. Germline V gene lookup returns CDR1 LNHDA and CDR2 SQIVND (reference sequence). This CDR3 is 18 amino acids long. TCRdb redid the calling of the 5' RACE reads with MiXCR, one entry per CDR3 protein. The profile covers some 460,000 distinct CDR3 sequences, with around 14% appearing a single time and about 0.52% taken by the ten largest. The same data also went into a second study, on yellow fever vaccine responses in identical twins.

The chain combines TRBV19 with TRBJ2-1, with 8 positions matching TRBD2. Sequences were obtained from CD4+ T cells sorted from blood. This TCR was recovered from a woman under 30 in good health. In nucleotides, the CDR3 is TGTGCCAGTAGTGGGCTAGCGGGTAGCTTAATGAGCTACAATGAGCAGTTCTTC. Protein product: CASSGLAGSLMSYNEQFF.